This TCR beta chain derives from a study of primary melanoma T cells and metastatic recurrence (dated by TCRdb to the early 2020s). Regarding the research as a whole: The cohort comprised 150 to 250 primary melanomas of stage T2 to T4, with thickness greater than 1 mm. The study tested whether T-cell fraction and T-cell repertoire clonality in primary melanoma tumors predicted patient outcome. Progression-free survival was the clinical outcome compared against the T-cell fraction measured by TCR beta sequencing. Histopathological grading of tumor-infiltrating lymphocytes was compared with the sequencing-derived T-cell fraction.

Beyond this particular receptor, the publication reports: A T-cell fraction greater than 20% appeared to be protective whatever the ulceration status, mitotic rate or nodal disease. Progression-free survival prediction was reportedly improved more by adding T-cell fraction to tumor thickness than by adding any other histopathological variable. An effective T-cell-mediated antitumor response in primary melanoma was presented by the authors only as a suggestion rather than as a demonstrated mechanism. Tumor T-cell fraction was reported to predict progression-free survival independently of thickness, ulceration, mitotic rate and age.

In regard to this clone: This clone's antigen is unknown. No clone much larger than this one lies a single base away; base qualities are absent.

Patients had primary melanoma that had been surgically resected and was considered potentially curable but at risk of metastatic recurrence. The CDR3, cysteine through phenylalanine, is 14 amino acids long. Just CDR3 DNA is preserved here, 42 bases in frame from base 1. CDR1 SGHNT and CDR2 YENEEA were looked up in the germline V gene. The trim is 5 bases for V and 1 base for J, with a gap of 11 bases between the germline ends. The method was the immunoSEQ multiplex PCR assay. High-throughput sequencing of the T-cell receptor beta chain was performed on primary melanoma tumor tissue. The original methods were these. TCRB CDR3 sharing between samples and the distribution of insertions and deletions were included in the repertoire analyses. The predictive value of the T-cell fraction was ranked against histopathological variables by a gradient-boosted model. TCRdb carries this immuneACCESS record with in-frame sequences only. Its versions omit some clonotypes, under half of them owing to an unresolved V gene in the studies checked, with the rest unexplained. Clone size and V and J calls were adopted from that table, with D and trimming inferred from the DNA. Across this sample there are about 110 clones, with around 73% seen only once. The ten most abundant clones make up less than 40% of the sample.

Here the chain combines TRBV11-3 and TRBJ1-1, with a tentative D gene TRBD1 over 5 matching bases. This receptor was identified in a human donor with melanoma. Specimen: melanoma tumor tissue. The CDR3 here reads CASSIRDRNTEAFF. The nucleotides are TGTGCCAGCAGCATCCGGGACCGGAACACTGAAGCTTTCTTT.